Shown below are 2 T cell receptor beta chains from a single sample sequenced in a study of human T cells and chemical hapten exposure (dated by TCRdb to the early 2020s). The protocol used for the library was RACE. Instrument on record: NextSeq 500. TCRdb trimmed public reads at Q25 via fastp, called clones via MiXCR and kept in-frame beta chains. Every CDR3 protein is listed once, alongside the most common genes and DNA of its rows. The sample contains some 110,000 distinct CDR3 sequences, about an eighth of them found a single time. 1.4% of the sample goes to the ten largest clones. The sample's time point label, in plain terms: patch test 1, 2 weeks after DPC sensitization. The sample's treatment or condition, from its label and the paper: therapeutic diphenylcyclopropenone sensitization with weekly scalp DPC. The material was whole blood, obtained in connection with sensitization to the hapten diphenylcyclopropenone (DPC). The source is a woman aged 45-65 years with alopecia areata. Some clones in this sample may be carry-over from other donors' samples.

This clonotype was recorded at least ten times. The chain is built from TRBV7-9 and TRBJ2-7; D ambiguous. Germline V gene data show CDR1 as SEHNR and CDR2 as FQNEAQ (reference sequence). This CDR3 contains 14 residues. V was pared by 0 bases and J by 4 bases, with 10 bases between. The chain's CDR3 is CASSLAEENYEQYF. CDR3 DNA: TGTGCCAGCAGCTTAGCAGAGGAAAATTACGAGCAGTACTTC.

This clonotype was observed a few times. The chain carries TRBV6-5 and TRBJ1-2, with a tentative D call TRBD1 (5 bases). CDR1 MNHEY and CDR2 SVGAGI come from the germline V gene. The CDR3 is 14 residues long. V lost 0 bases to trimming and J lost 7 bases, with 12 bases between them. CDR3 residues: CASSYSRESTGYTF. Written as DNA, the CDR3 is TGTGCCAGCAGTTACTCCAGGGAATCTACTGGCTACACCTTC.